Sequencing of this T cell receptor beta chain was carried out in a study of blood T cells in healthy people across ages. Study-level background: Capture by template switching was about one barcoded beta molecule per two T cells. Study-wide findings and caveats: Not knowing donor CMV status may have confounded expanded clonotype changes.

Germline lookup yields CDR1 SQVTM and CDR2 ANQGSEA. Trimming removed 3 bases at V and 4 bases at J, with 12 bases between. The CDR3 is 13 amino acids. The authors ran a second PCR of about 6 to 12 cycles using a sample-barcoded 5' primer and a J-beta primer mix. TCRdb reanalysed the 5' RACE reads using MiXCR and keeps one entry per CDR3 protein. The table has 380,000 or so distinct CDR3 sequences, over 45% seen once; the top ten hold roughly 51%. With respect to this clonotype: What it recognizes is unknown.

The clonotype was recovered from a man aged 60 to 75 in good health. The J gene is TRBJ2-5, the V gene TRBV29-1; D gene ambiguous. Sequencing was carried out using blood. Here the CDR3 reads CSVDPVSGETQYF. For the CDR3, the DNA is TGCAGCGTTGACCCTGTTTCTGGAGAGACCCAGTACTTC.